Listed below are T cell receptor beta chains from one sample, sequenced in a study of cytomegalovirus exposure and HLA in healthy donors. Produced via immunoSEQ multiplex PCR; TCRdb's table is partial and in-frame only. The sample lists about 96,000 clones; about 70% were seen once. The sequenced sample consisted of PBMCs. The receptors stem from a woman aged 70-85 years in good health and CMV-seropositive. CDR3s include the opening cysteine and the closing phenylalanine or tryptophan. A D gene is named only where the DNA matches it firmly. Size tells how often a clone was seen (once, few, many) or the class of an expanded clone, and some rows leave it out.

TRBV5-1	-	-	TRBJ1-1	CASSSGVDTEAFF	TGCGCCAGCAGCTCCGGGGTTGACACTGAAGCTTTCTTT
TRBV7-8	-	-	TRBJ2-7	CASSEVRSYEQYF	TGTGCCAGCAGCGAGGTTCGCTCCTACGAGCAGTACTTC
TRBV6-5	-	-	TRBJ2-7	CASSYAPAGLYEQYF	TGTGCCAGCAGTTACGCGCCGGCAGGGCTCTACGAGCAGTACTTC
TRBV6-5	-	TRBD2	TRBJ2-1	CASSYEGLNSYNEQFF	TGTGCCAGCAGTTACGAGGGACTAAACTCCTACAATGAGCAGTTCTTC
TRBV27	-	-	TRBJ1-1	CASRARGAIGQVGAFF	TGTGCCAGCCGGGCGCGGGGGGCGATCGGGCAAGTGGGAGCTTTCTTT
TRBV19	-	-	TRBJ2-2	CASSIIPGTGELFF	TGTGCCAGTAGTATTATACCGGGCACCGGGGAGCTGTTTTTT
TRBV18	-	-	TRBJ2-1	CASSPSSGAGSEQFF	TGTGCCAGCTCACCATCATCGGGAGCCGGAAGTGAGCAGTTCTTC
TRBV7-2	-	-	TRBJ2-7	CASSLGGDGGEQYF	TGTGCCAGCAGCTTAGGGGGAGATGGCGGCGAGCAGTACTTC
TRBV4-3	once	-	TRBJ1-4	CASSQDRRKRHEKLFF	TGCGCCAGCAGCCAAGATCGGCGGAAACGTCATGAAAAACTGTTTTTT
TRBV7-2	-	-	TRBJ1-4	CASSQRGTTNEKLFF	TGTGCCAGCAGCCAGCGGGGGACAACTAATGAAAAACTGTTTTTT
TRBV4-3	-	-	TRBJ1-3	CASSQVGPIDGNTIYF	TGCGCCAGCAGCCAAGTGGGGCCTATTGATGGAAACACCATATATTTT
TRBV6-5	-	-	TRBJ1-3	CASSTGFSGNTIYF	TGTGCCAGCAGTACAGGATTCTCCGGAAACACCATATATTTT
TRBV6-5	once	-	TRBJ1-5	CASSYSGIWPQHF	TGTGCCAGCAGTTACTCCGGGATTTGGCCCCAGCATTTT
TRBV6-5	-	-	TRBJ1-2	CASSYRTDRGYTF	TGTGCCAGCAGTTACAGGACAGATCGCGGCTACACCTTC
TRBV5-5	-	-	TRBJ1-2	CASSHPGLNYGYTF	TGTGCCAGCAGCCATCCGGGACTCAACTATGGCTACACCTTC
TRBV29-1	-	TRBD2	TRBJ2-7	CSVELAGGGYEQYF	TGCAGCGTGGAATTAGCGGGAGGTGGCTACGAGCAGTACTTC
TRBV7-9	-	-	TRBJ2-2	CASKDVRTVNTGELFF	TGTGCCAGCAAAGATGTTCGGACAGTGAACACCGGGGAGCTGTTTTTT
TRBV7-8	-	-	TRBJ1-6	CASSLSSSSYNSPLHF	TGTGCCAGCAGCTTATCATCGAGCTCCTATAATTCACCCCTCCACTTT
TRBV4-1	-	-	TRBJ2-7	CASSQDRGYSSYEQYF	TGCGCCAGCAGCCAAGACAGGGGTTACAGCTCCTACGAGCAGTACTTC
TRBV13	-	-	TRBJ2-3	CATKGKFTDTQYF	TGTGCTACCAAGGGGAAATTCACAGATACGCAGTATTTT
TRBV6-5	-	-	TRBJ1-5	CASRGGSNQPQHF	TGTGCCAGCAGGGGGGGTAGCAATCAGCCCCAGCATTTT
TRBV5-1	-	TRBD2	TRBJ2-1	CASSLATSGAYNEQFF	TGCGCCAGCAGCTTGGCCACTAGCGGAGCCTACAATGAGCAGTTCTTC
TRBV30	once	-	TRBJ2-7	CAWSGSGFRSYEQYF	TGTGCCTGGAGCGGTAGCGGTTTCCGCTCCTACGAGCAGTACTTC
TRBV19	-	TRBD1	TRBJ1-2	CASSMTSTGDYGYTF	TGTGCCAGTAGTATGACTTCGACAGGGGACTATGGCTACACCTTC
TRBV6-5	few	TRBD1	TRBJ1-4	CASSTNQGVSKLF	TGTGCCAGCAGTACAAACCAGGGGGTTTCCAAGCTTTTT
TRBV5-4	-	-	TRBJ1-4	CASSPDSREKLFF	TGTGCCAGCAGCCCGGACTCTCGAGAAAAACTGTTTTTT
TRBV28	few	-	TRBJ2-1	CASRRSSYNEQFF	TGTGCCAGCAGACGGAGCTCCTACAATGAGCAGTTCTTC
TRBV5-4	-	-	TRBJ2-2	CASSETTGLSNRELFF	TGTGCCAGCAGTGAAACGACCGGACTATCCAATAGGGAGCTGTTTTTT
TRBV7-3	few	-	TRBJ2-5	CASSPNAAREETQYF	TGTGCCAGCAGCCCAAACGCGGCTCGGGAGGAGACCCAGTACTTC
TRBV4-3	once	-	TRBJ1-4	CASSQEGQYNEKLFF	TGCGCCAGCAGCCAAGAAGGACAGTATAATGAAAAACTGTTTTTT
TRBV20-1	-	-	TRBJ2-1	CSATRGREQFF	TGCAGTGCTACGCGGGGCCGAGAGCAGTTCTTC
TRBV7-6	few	-	TRBJ2-3	CASSSQWGGASDTQYF	TGTGCCAGCAGCTCGCAGTGGGGGGGGGCCTCAGATACGCAGTATTTT
TRBV5-4	-	TRBD2	TRBJ2-3	CASSTPSGGDPDTQYF	TGTGCCAGCAGCACCCCTAGCGGGGGGGACCCAGATACGCAGTATTTT
TRBV6-6	-	TRBD2	TRBJ2-3	CASEAGGQGTQYF	TGTGCCAGCGAAGCGGGGGGCCAGGGAACGCAGTATTTT
TRBV10-2	few	TRBD2	TRBJ2-2	CASKSSGGTGELFF	TGCGCCAGCAAGTCCAGCGGGGGGACCGGGGAGCTGTTTTTT
TRBV7-2	-	-	TRBJ1-5	CASSLDEGPQHF	TGTGCCAGCAGCTTAGATGAGGGGCCCCAGCATTTT
TRBV2	-	TRBD1	TRBJ1-2	CASQLQGYGYTF	TGTGCCAGCCAATTACAGGGGTATGGCTACACCTTC
TRBV28	few	TRBD2	TRBJ2-7	CASRAGGSYEQYF	TGTGCCAGCAGGGCGGGGGGCAGCTACGAGCAGTACTTC
TRBV30	-	TRBD2	TRBJ2-7	CAWSVHGGRYEQYF	TGTGCCTGGAGTGTACATGGCGGGAGGTACGAGCAGTACTTC
TRBV7-3	once	TRBD1	TRBJ1-5	CASSLSGTGVWQPQHF	TGTGCCAGCAGCCTATCCGGGACAGGGGTTTGGCAGCCCCAGCATTTT
TRBV5-1	-	-	TRBJ2-5	CASSLWVRETQYF	TGCGCCAGCAGCTTGTGGGTCAGGGAGACCCAGTACTTC
TRBV6-5	once	-	TRBJ2-7	CASRPSHRVSYEQYF	TGTGCCAGCAGACCATCCCACAGGGTCTCCTACGAGCAGTACTTC